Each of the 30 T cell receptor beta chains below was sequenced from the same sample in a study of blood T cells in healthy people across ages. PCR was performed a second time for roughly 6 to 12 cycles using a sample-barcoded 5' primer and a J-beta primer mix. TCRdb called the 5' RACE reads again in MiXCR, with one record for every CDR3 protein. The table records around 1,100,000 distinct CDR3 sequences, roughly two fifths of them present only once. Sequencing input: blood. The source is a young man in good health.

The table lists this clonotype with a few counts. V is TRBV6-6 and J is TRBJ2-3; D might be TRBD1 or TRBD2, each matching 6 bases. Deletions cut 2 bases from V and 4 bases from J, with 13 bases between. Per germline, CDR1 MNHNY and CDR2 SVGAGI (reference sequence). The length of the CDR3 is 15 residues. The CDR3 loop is CASSYGGRWPDTQYF. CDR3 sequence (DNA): TGTGCCAGCAGTTACGGGGGGCGTTGGCCAGATACGCAGTATTTT.

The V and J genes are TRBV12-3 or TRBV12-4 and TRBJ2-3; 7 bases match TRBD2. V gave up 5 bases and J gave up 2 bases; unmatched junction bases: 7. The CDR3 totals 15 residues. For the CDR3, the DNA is TGTGCCAGCAGTCGGGGGGATGGGGCCACAGATACGCAGTATTTT. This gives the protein CASSRGDGATDTQYF.

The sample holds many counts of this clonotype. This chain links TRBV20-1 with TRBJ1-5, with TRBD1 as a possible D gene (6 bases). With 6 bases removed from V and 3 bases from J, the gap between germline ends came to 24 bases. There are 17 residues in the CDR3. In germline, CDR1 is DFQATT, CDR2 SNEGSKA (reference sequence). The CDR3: CSAIRGGALEYNQPQHF. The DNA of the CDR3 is TGCAGTGCGATTCGGGGGGGGGCCCTAGAATACAATCAGCCCCAGCATTTT.

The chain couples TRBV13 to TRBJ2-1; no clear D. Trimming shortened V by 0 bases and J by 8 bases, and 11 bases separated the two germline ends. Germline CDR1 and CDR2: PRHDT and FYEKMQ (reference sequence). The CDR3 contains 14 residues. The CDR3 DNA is TGTGCCAGCAGCTTAGGAGTAGGCCGGGATGAGCAGTTCTTC. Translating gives CASSLGVGRDEQFF.

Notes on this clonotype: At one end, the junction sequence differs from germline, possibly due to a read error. The CDR3 DNA follows: TGTGCCGGCAGTCTCCAGGGGGCAGATACGCAGTATTTT. This sequence encodes CAGSLQGADTQYF. The chain has TRBV12-3 or TRBV12-4 and TRBJ2-3, with TRBD1 matching over 7 bases. The CDR3 totals 13 residues.

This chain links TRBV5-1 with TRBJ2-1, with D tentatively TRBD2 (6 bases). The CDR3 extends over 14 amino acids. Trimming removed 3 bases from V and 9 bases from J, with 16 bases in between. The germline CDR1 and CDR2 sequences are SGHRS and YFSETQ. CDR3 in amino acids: CASSSGGRTGEQFF. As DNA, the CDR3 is TGCGCCAGCAGCTCCGGAGGGCGAACCGGTGAGCAGTTCTTC. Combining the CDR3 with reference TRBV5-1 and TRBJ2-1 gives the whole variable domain KAGVTQTPRYLIKTRGQQVTLSCSPISGHRSVSWYQQTPGQGLQFLFEYFSETQRNKGNFPGRFSGRQFSNSRSEMNVSTLELGDSALYLCASSSGGRTGEQFFGPGTRLTVL.

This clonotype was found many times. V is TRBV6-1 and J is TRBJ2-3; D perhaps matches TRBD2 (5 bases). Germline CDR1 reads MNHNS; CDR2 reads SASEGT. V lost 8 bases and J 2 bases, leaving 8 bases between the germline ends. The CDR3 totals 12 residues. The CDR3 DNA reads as TGTGCCAGCTCCGACTACACAGATACGCAGTATTTT. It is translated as CASSDYTDTQYF.

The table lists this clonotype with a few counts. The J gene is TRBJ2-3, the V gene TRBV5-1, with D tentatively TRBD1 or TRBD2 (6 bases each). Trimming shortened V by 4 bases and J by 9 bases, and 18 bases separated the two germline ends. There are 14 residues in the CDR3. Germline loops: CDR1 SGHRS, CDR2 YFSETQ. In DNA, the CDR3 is TGCGCCAGCAGCCAGGCTTGGGGGGCAGGAACGCAGTATTTT. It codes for CASSQAWGAGTQYF.

DNA for the CDR3: TGTGCCAGCAGATGGAAGGGCGGCAATGAGCAGTTCTTC. Its translation: CASRWKGGNEQFF. The chain is built from TRBV6-5 and TRBJ2-1; no definite D call. The CDR3 extends over 13 amino acids. CDR1 is MNHEY and CDR2 is SVGAGI in the germline V gene. Between the trimmed V and J ends, which lost 6 bases and 6 bases, there was a span of 12 bases.

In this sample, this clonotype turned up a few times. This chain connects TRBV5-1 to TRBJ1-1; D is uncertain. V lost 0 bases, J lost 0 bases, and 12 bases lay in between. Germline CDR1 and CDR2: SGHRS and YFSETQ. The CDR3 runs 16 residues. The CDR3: CASSLGPSTMNTEAFF. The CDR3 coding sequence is TGCGCCAGCAGCTTGGGCCCCAGTACCATGAACACTGAAGCTTTCTTT.

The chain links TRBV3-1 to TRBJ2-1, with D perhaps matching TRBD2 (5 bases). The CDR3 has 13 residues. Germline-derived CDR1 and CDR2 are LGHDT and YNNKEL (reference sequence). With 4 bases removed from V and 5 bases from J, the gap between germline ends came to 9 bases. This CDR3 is CASSRPGNNEQFF. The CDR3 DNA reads TGTGCCAGCAGCCGTCCGGGGAACAATGAGCAGTTCTTC.

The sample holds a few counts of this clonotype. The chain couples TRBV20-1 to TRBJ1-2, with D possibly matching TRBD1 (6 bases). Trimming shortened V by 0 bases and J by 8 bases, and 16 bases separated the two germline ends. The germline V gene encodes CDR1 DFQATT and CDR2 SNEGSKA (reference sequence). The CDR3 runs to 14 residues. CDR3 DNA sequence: TGCAGTGCTAGAGATCGGACAGCTAACTGGGGCTACACCTTC. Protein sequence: CSARDRTANWGYTF.

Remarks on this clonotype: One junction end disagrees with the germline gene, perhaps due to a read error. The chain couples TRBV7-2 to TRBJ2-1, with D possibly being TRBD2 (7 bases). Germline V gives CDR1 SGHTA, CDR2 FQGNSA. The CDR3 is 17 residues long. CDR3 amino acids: CASSLAGGAVSHNEQFF. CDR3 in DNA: TGTGCCAGCAGCTTAGCAGGGGGGGCCGTCTCCCACAATGAGCAGTTCTTC.

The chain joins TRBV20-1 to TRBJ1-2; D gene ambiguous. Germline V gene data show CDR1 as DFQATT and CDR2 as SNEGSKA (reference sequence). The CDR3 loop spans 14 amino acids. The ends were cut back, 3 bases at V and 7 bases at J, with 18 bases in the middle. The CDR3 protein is CSASLPGSVIGYTF. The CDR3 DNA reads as TGCAGTGCTAGTTTACCAGGCTCTGTGATTGGCTACACCTTC.

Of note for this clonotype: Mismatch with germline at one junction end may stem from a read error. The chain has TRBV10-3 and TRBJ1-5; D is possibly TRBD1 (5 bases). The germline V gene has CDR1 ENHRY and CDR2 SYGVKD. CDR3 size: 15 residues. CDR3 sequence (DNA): TGTACCATCAGTGAGCCGGGGGTTAGCAATCAGCCCCAGCATTTT. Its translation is CTISEPGVSNQPQHF.

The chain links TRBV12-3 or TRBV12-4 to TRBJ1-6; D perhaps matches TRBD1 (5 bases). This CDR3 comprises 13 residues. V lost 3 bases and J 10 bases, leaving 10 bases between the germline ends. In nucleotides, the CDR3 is TGTGCCAGCAGTTTGGGGGATTGGTCACCCCTCCACTTT. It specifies CASSLGDWSPLHF.

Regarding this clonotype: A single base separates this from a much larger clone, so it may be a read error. CDR3 DNA sequence: TGCGCCAGCAGCCAAGATCTTGGGACAGGGGGCTCTCCTTATCAGCCCCAGCATTTT. Translated: CASSQDLGTGGSPYQPQHF. The chain recombines TRBV4-1 with TRBJ1-5; the match to TRBD1 covers 12 bases. This CDR3 has 19 residues. With 0 bases clipped from V and 5 bases from J, the junction kept 11 bases outside the gene matches. The germline V gene has CDR1 MGHRA and CDR2 YSYEKL.

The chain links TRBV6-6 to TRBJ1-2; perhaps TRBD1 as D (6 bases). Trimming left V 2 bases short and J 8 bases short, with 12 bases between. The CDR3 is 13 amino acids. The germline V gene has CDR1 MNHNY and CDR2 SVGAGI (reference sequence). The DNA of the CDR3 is TGTGCCAGCAGTTACCAGGACAGTAGAGGCTACACCTTC. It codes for CASSYQDSRGYTF.

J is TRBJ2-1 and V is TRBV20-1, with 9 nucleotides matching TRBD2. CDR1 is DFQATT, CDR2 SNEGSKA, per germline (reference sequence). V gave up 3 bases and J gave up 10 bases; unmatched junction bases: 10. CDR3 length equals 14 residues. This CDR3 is CSARFGGGAREQFF. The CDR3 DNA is TGCAGTGCTAGGTTCGGCGGGGGGGCCCGCGAGCAGTTCTTC.

The DNA for the CDR3 is TGTGCCAGCAGCACACGGGATACGGTTCCAGATACGCAGTATTTT. This codes for CASSTRDTVPDTQYF. The rearrangement joins TRBV6-2 or TRBV6-3 to TRBJ2-3, with D possibly being TRBD2 (5 bases). The CDR3 length is 15 residues. Germline CDR1 and CDR2: MNHEY and SVGEGT. V lost 6 bases and J lost 4, with 17 bases in between.

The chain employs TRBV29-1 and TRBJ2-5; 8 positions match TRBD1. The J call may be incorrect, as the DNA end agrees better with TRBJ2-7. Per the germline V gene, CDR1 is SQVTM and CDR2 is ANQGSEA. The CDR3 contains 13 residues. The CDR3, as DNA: TGCAGCGTTGGAGGGACAGGAGTCCACGAGCAGTACTTC. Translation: CSVGGTGVHEQYF.

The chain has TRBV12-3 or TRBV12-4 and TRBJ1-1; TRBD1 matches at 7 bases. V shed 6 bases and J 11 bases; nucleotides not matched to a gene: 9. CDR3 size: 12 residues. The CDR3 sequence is CASSPTGRFAFF. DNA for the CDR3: TGTGCCAGCAGCCCGACAGGGCGATTCGCTTTCTTT.

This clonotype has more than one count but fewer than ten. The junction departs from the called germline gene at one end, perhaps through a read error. This CDR3 reads CANSQATGADVYGYTF. CDR3 nucleotides: TGCGCCAACAGCCAAGCGACCGGGGCGGACGTCTATGGCTACACCTTC. The chain links TRBV4-3 to TRBJ1-2; D is possibly TRBD1 (5 bases). The CDR3 is made up of 16 amino acids. Germline loops: CDR1 LGHNA, CDR2 YSLEER.

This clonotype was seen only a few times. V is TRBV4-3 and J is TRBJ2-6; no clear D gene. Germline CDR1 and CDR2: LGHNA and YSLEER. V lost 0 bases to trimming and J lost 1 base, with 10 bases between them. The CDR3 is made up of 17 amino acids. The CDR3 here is CASSQDIQMSGANVLTF. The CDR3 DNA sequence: TGCGCCAGCAGCCAAGATATACAGATGTCTGGGGCCAACGTCCTGACTTTC.

DNA for the CDR3: TGTGCCAGCAGTTCGGGGACAGGGTCAGCAGAGACCCAGTACTTC. Translating it yields CASSSGTGSAETQYF. The chain recombines TRBV27 with TRBJ2-5; TRBD1 matches 9 bases. The germline V gene has CDR1 MNHEY and CDR2 SMNVEV (reference sequence). V shed 4 bases, J shed 4 bases, and the junction held 7 bases outside the gene matches. The length of the CDR3 is 15 residues.

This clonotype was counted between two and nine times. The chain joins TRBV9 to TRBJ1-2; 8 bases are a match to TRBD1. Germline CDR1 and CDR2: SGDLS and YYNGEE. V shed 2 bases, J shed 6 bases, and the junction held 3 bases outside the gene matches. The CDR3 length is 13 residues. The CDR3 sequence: CASSVLDRDGYTF. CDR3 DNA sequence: TGTGCCAGCAGCGTCCTGGACAGGGATGGCTACACCTTC.

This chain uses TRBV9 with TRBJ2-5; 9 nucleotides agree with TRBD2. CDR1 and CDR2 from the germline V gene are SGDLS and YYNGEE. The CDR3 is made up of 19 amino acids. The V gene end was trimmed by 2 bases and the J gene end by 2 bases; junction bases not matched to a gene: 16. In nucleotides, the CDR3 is TGTGCCAGCAGCGTGGGGTGGTTAGCGGGGGAGAGACCTCAAGAGACCCAGTACTTC. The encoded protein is CASSVGWLAGERPQETQYF.

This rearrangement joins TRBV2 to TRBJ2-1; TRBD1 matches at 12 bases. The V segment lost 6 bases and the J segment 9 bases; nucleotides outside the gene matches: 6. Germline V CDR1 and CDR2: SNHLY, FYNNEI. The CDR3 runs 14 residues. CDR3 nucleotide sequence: TGTGCCAGCAGCCGGGACAGGGGGCTCTGTGAGCAGTTCTTC. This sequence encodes CASSRDRGLCEQFF.

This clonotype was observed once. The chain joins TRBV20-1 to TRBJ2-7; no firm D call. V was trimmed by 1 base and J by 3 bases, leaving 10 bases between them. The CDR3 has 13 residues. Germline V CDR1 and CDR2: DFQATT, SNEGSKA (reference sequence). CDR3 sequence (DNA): TGCAGTGCTAGAGGGACCGACAACTACGAGCAGTACTTC. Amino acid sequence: CSARGTDNYEQYF.

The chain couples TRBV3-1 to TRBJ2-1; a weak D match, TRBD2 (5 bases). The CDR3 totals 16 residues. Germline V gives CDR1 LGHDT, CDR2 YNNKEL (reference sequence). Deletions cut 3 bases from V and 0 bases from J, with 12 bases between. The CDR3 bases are TGTGCCAGCAGCCATATTAGCGAGAGCTCCTACAATGAGCAGTTCTTC. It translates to CASSHISESSYNEQFF.